One and the same sample provided the 13 T cell receptor beta chains below, sequenced in a study of beta chain features in type 1 diabetes. All of the isolated RNA was reverse transcribed, so expressed TCRB transcripts were sequenced. TCRdb's copy holds only in-frame clones and misses some; the assay was immunoSEQ multiplex PCR. The repertoire holds 810,000 or so clones, with about 17% as singletons. The sample taken for sequencing was naive CD4+ T cells from blood. The receptor source for this set is a woman in her late teens or twenties in good health.

A few counts support this clone. V and J are TRBV28 and TRBJ1-2; 7 bases map to TRBD1. The V and J ends lost 3 bases and 4 bases, in that order; junction bases with no gene match: 14. The CDR3 loop spans 17 amino acids. Per the germline V gene, CDR1 is MDHEN and CDR2 is SYDVKM. The CDR3 DNA sequence: TGTGCCAGCAGTTTCTGGGACAGAGCATATCTTCCCTATGGCTACACCTTC. This sequence encodes CASSFWDRAYLPYGYTF.

This clone was seen a handful of times. V usage is TRBV5-1 and J usage is TRBJ1-2; 9 bases line up with TRBD1. CDR1 and CDR2 (germline): SGHRS, YFSETQ. Trimming took 3 bases from V and 7 from J; bases not matched to a gene: 4. This CDR3 is 13 amino acids long. The DNA of the CDR3 is TGCGCCAGCAGCTCAGGGACAGGGTCTGGCTACACCTTC. This encodes CASSSGTGSGYTF. Variable domain in full (rest from reference TRBV5-1 and TRBJ1-2): KAGVTQTPRYLIKTRGQQVTLSCSPISGHRSVSWYQQTPGQGLQFLFEYFSETQRNKGNFPGRFSGRQFSNSRSEMNVSTLELGDSALYLCASSSGTGSGYTFGSGTRLTVV.

A few counts support this clone. This chain connects TRBV28 to TRBJ2-2, with 10 positions matching TRBD2. CDR1 is MDHEN, CDR2 SYDVKM, per germline. J lost 6 bases, V lost 8 bases, and 9 bases had no gene match. The CDR3 spans 15 residues. CDR3 DNA sequence: TGTGCCAGCTCCTCCGGACTAGCGGACCCCGGGGAGCTGTTTTTT. It yields the protein CASSSGLADPGELFF.

The rearrangement links TRBV6-1 to TRBJ2-7; no clear D. The germline gives CDR1 MNHNS, CDR2 SASEGT. V dropped 2 bases and J dropped 5 bases, with 10 bases sitting between them. The CDR3 is 13 residues long. The CDR3 sequence: CASSEFGRHEQYF. CDR3 sequence (DNA): TGTGCCAGCAGTGAATTTGGGCGGCACGAGCAGTACTTC.

The rearrangement joins TRBV18 to TRBJ2-1, with 7 bases fitting TRBD2. The CDR3 consists of 17 residues. V gave up 1 base and J gave up 4 bases; unmatched junction bases: 10. The germline V gene encodes CDR1 KGHSH and CDR2 LQKENI. The CDR3 here is CASSPLAGLPAYNEQFF. CDR3 bases: TGTGCCAGCTCACCACTAGCGGGTCTCCCGGCGTACAATGAGCAGTTCTTC.

The table lists this clone with a few counts. This sequence joins TRBV7-9 and TRBJ2-7; D is possibly TRBD2 (5 bases). CDR3 size: 15 residues. V lost 2 bases to trimming and J lost 3 bases, with 14 bases between them. The germline gives CDR1 SEHNR, CDR2 FQNEAQ (reference sequence). This CDR3 reads CASSLHNSGSYEQYF. The CDR3 region has the DNA TGTGCCAGCAGCTTACACAACAGCGGCAGCTACGAGCAGTACTTC.

This clone has more than one count but fewer than ten. The V gene is TRBV27, the J gene TRBJ2-1; 12 bases align to TRBD2. Germline loops: CDR1 MNHEY, CDR2 SMNVEV (reference sequence). This CDR3 spans 18 amino acids. Trimming took 2 bases from V and 6 from J; bases not matched to a gene: 11. The CDR3 nucleotides read TGTGCCAGCAGTTTACTAGCGGGAGGGCCCTCGCTTCTCAATGAGCAGTTCTTC. Protein: CASSLLAGGPSLLNEQFF.

The chain uses TRBV5-1 and TRBJ1-4; D gene uncertain. The CDR3 totals 16 residues. The germline V gene has CDR1 SGHRS and CDR2 YFSETQ. V was shortened by 1 base and J by 0 bases, with 10 bases between the two germline ends. The DNA for the CDR3 is TGCGCCAGCAGCTTGAGTATAGCAGCAACTAATGAAAAACTGTTTTTT. Translating gives CASSLSIAATNEKLFF.

This chain joins TRBV6-1 and TRBJ2-5; 10 bases align to TRBD2. The CDR3 has 14 amino acids. The junction had 8 bases not matched to a gene; V was cut back by 8 bases and J by 5 bases. CDR1 and CDR2 from the germline V gene are MNHNS and SASEGT. The CDR3 region is CASRAYSGRETQYF. The CDR3 DNA reads as TGTGCCAGCCGGGCCTATAGCGGGAGGGAGACCCAGTACTTC.

This chain uses TRBV7-9 with TRBJ2-1, with D possibly TRBD2 on 6 matching bases. Trimming removed 7 bases at V and 2 bases at J, with 15 bases between. CDR3 size: 15 residues. The germline gives CDR1 SEHNR, CDR2 FQNEAQ (reference sequence). CDR3 sequence (DNA): TGTGCCAGCAACATTAGGGGCGGGACCTACAATGAGCAGTTCTTC. Amino acid sequence: CASNIRGGTYNEQFF. Full variable domain (outside the CDR3, taken from reference TRBV7-9 and TRBJ2-1): DTGVSQNPRHKITKRGQNVTFRCDPISEHNRLYWYRQTLGQGPEFLTYFQNEAQLEKSRLLSDRFSAERPKGSFSTLEIQRTEQGDSAMYLCASNIRGGTYNEQFFGPGTRLTVL.

The rearrangement links TRBV20-1 to TRBJ1-2, with D uncertain. Trimming removed 5 bases from V and 10 bases from J, with 11 bases in between. In germline, CDR1 is DFQATT, CDR2 SNEGSKA (reference sequence). This CDR3 has 10 residues. The CDR3 DNA is TGCAGTGCTGTCTTTATGCACTACACCTTC. Amino acids: CSAVFMHYTF.

This clone was seen a few times. The chain uses TRBV7-6 and TRBJ2-5; D is unclear. Trimming took 6 bases from V and 1 from J, leaving 9 bases between them. In germline, CDR1 is SGHVS, CDR2 FNYEAQ. CDR3 size: 13 residues. The CDR3 DNA reads as TGTGCCAGCAGTTTTATTGCCCAAGAGACCCAGTACTTC. Translation gives CASSFIAQETQYF.

The chain joins TRBV5-4 to TRBJ1-2, with TRBD1 matching 8 bases. This CDR3 is built from 17 residues. Unmatched junction bases numbered 15, after V lost 4 bases and J lost 4 bases. CDR1 and CDR2 (germline): SGHNT, YYREEE (reference sequence). In DNA, the CDR3 is TGTGCCAGCAGCCCGGACAGGGCGGGCTCTGTTGTCTATGGCTACACCTTC. Translation gives CASSPDRAGSVVYGYTF. The full variable domain, its missing parts supplied by reference TRBV5-4 and TRBJ1-2, is ETGVTQSPTHLIKTRGQQVTLRCSSQSGHNTVSWYQQALGQGPQFIFQYYREEENGRGNFPPRFSGLQFPNYSSELNVNALELDDSALYLCASSPDRAGSVVYGYTFGSGTRLTVV.